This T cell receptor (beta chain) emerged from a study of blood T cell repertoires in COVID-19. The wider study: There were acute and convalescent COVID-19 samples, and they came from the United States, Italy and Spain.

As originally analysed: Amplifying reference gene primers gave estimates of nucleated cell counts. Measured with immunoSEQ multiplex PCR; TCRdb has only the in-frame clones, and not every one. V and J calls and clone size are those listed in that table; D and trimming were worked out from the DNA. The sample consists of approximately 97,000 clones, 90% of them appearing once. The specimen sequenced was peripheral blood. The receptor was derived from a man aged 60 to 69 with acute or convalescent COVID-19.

Written as DNA, the CDR3 is TGCGCCAGCAGCTTCGAGGGACAGACGAACACCGGGGAGCTGTTTTTT. Amino acids: CASSFEGQTNTGELFF. The rearrangement joins TRBV5-1 to TRBJ2-2, with 7 bases aligning to TRBD1. The CDR3 sequence is 16 residues long. The V gene's germline CDR1 is SGHRS and CDR2 YFSETQ. The junction had 4 bases not matched to a gene; V was cut back by 2 bases and J by 0 bases.